A selection of T cell receptor beta chains follows, all from one sample in a study of CD8 T cell repertoires and HIV-1 epitope variants. The table came from immunoSEQ multiplex PCR; TCRdb's copy has only in-frame clones and leaves some out. The data contain about 95,000 clones, 74% of them singletons. Sequencing was done on a sample of uncultured baseline CD8+ T cells from peripheral blood mononuclear cells (PBMCs). The receptors derive from a male donor with HIV. Each CDR3 is given with its conserved first and last residue. Fields, in order: V gene, D gene, J gene, clone size, CDR3 DNA, CDR3 protein. A D gene is named only where the DNA matches it firmly. Not every row has a clone size; where given, it reads once, few, many or a size class.

TRBV7-6	.	TRBJ2-5	.	TGTGCCAGCGGGTGGCAGGGGCAAGAGACCCAGTACTTC	CASGWQGQETQYF
TRBV27	.	TRBJ2-1	few	TGTGCCAGCAGTCTTAGCGGCGGTAGCTCCTACAATGAGCAGTTCTTC	CASSLSGGSSYNEQFF
TRBV19	.	TRBJ1-2	.	TGTGCCAGTATCATGTCCGGAGGGGGCTACACCTTC	CASIMSGGGYTF
TRBV29-1	.	TRBJ1-1	few	TGCAGCGTTGAACGTATACTGGGTGACGCTTTCTTT	CSVERILGDAFF
TRBV5-6	TRBD1	TRBJ1-2	few	TGTGCCAGCAGCCCAACAGGGGACTATGGCTACACCTTC	CASSPTGDYGYTF
TRBV14	.	TRBJ2-5	.	TGTGCCAGCAGCCAAGACGGGTTCGGGGGCTTGGAGACCCAGTACTTC	CASSQDGFGGLETQYF
TRBV7-9	.	TRBJ2-7	.	TGTGCCAGCAGCTTGGCGGGCCTTGACGAGCAGTACTTC	CASSLAGLDEQYF
TRBV4-1	TRBD2	TRBJ2-1	few	TGCGCCAGCAGCCAAGTGCTAGCGGGAGGGCCACGGTTCTTC	CASSQVLAGGPRFF
TRBV7-8	.	TRBJ1-2	.	TGTGCCAGCAGCTTAGGCATCGTCTATGGCTACACCTTC	CASSLGIVYGYTF
TRBV13	.	TRBJ1-2	.	TGTGCCAGCAGCTTAAGCGGGGGGCTAGGTGGCTACACCTTC	CASSLSGGLGGYTF
TRBV9	.	TRBJ1-6	few	TGTGCCAGCAGCGTAGCCGGGGGGGGACACAATTCACCCCTCCACTTT	CASSVAGGGHNSPLHF
TRBV9	TRBD2	TRBJ2-2	.	TGTGCCAGCAGCGTATTCCCCCCGGGTAGCGGGGGCACCGGGGAGCTGTTTTTT	CASSVFPPGSGGTGELFF
TRBV5-8	.	TRBJ1-2	few	TGTGCCAGCAGCTTCCGACTAACGGGCTACACCTTC	CASSFRLTGYTF
TRBV7-2	.	TRBJ2-5	.	TGTGCCAGCAGAAAGTCGGACGAGACCCAGTACTTC	CASRKSDETQYF
TRBV5-1	TRBD2	TRBJ2-7	few	TGCGCCAGCAGCTTAGCGGGAGGGAACGAGCAGTACTTC	CASSLAGGNEQYF
TRBV4-3	.	TRBJ2-2	.	TGCGCCAGCAGCCAAGGAGATGGAGGGGGCGCAGCCGGGGAGCTGTTTTTT	CASSQGDGGGAAGELFF
TRBV7-9	.	TRBJ1-3	.	TGTGCCAGCAGCTTAGACGGGGTACGGGCTGGAAACACCATATATTTT	CASSLDGVRAGNTIYF
TRBV29-1	TRBD1	TRBJ1-2	once	TGCAGCGTTGCGGGATGGAGACAGGGGACCGGCTACACCTTC	CSVAGWRQGTGYTF
TRBV6-6	.	TRBJ1-1	.	TGTGCCAGCAGATACATTCAGACAGGCGTTGAAGCTTTCTTT	CASRYIQTGVEAFF
TRBV19	TRBD1	TRBJ2-6	.	TGTGCCAGTAATAAAAGACAGGGATCCTCTGGGGCCAACGTCCTGACTTTC	CASNKRQGSSGANVLTF
TRBV2	.	TRBJ1-6	.	TGTGCCAGCAGTCGGACAGATGATTCACCCCTCCACTTT	CASSRTDDSPLHF
TRBV6-1	.	TRBJ1-3	.	TGTGCCAGTGATCAGGAGTTAGGAAACACCATATATTTT	CASDQELGNTIYF
TRBV6-5	.	TRBJ2-2	.	TGTGCCAGCAGCCAGTCCCGGACAGCTACCGGGGAGCTGTTTTTT	CASSQSRTATGELFF
TRBV28	.	TRBJ1-4	once	TGTGCCAGCAGCCAGACCTCCCTGGGTGAAAAACTGTTTTTT	CASSQTSLGEKLFF
TRBV29-1	TRBD1	TRBJ2-7	.	TGCAGCGCCCTGACAGGGTACGAGCAGTACTTC	CSALTGYEQYF
TRBV29-1	.	TRBJ2-2	.	TGCAGCGCCCTTAAACGTTCGGATCGTACCGGGGAGCTGTTTTTT	CSALKRSDRTGELFF
TRBV27	TRBD1	TRBJ2-3	.	TGTGCCAGCACCCGGGGGACAGGGGAGTCGGCAGATACGCAGTATTTT	CASTRGTGESADTQYF
TRBV28	.	TRBJ2-7	.	TGTGCCAGCAGTAGCGGGTCAAGCTACGAGCAGTACTTC	CASSSGSSYEQYF
TRBV4-1	.	TRBJ2-7	.	TGCGCCAGCGCCTACGAGGGGTCTGATATCTACGAGCAGTACTTC	CASAYEGSDIYEQYF